The 15 T cell receptor beta chains in this list originate from one sample, sequenced in a study of T-cell reconstitution after alpha-beta-depleted transplantation in children. During its preparation, the TCRbeta library received unique molecular identifiers. TCRdb reprocessed the PCR reads via MiXCR and lists one record per CDR3 protein. The repertoire holds 670,000 or so distinct CDR3 sequences, around 13% seen once, with around 0.79% in the top ten. The sample was PBMCs, taken before TCRalphabeta/CD19-depleted stem cell transplant. The receptors were gathered from a girl under 10 years old with congenital amegakaryocytic thrombocytopenia, due to receive a stem cell transplant.

J is TRBJ2-3 and V is TRBV28; tentatively, D is TRBD1 or TRBD2 (5 bases each). V lost 6 bases and J 0 bases, leaving 13 bases between the germline ends. CDR1 and CDR2 (germline): MDHEN, SYDVKM. This CDR3 has 15 amino acids. CDR3 region: CASRHPGRSTDTQYF. The CDR3 DNA is TGTGCCAGCAGGCACCCGGGACGGAGCACAGATACGCAGTATTTT.

This clonotype was seen once. A read error may account for a junction end that differs from germline. The V and J genes are TRBV7-2 and TRBJ2-1, with 9 bases identical to TRBD1. Germline V lookup: CDR1 SGHTA, CDR2 FQGNSA. The CDR3 contains 15 residues. This chain's CDR3 is CASSLGDRASIEQFF. As DNA, the CDR3 is TGTGCCAGTAGCTTAGGGGACAGGGCGTCTATTGAGCAGTTCTTC.

This clonotype was seen a handful of times. The chain links TRBV20-1 to TRBJ2-5; a weak D match, TRBD1 (6 bases). CDR1 is DFQATT and CDR2 is SNEGSKA in the germline V gene (reference sequence). The CDR3 has 15 amino acids. Trimming took off 0 bases at V and 3 bases at J, with 14 bases between the two ends. CDR3 nucleotides: TGCAGTGCTAGAGACCCCTCGACAGGTGAAGAGACCCAGTACTTC. The encoded protein is CSARDPSTGEETQYF.

In this sample, this clonotype turned up many times. The V and J genes are TRBV20-1 and TRBJ2-7; 7 nucleotides match TRBD2. CDR3 length: 14 residues. Germline CDR1 reads DFQATT; CDR2 reads SNEGSKA (reference sequence). V gave up 3 bases and J gave up 6 bases; unmatched junction bases: 11. This CDR3 reads CSARLGRAPGEQYF. As DNA, the CDR3 is TGCAGTGCTAGGCTAGGGAGGGCCCCGGGCGAGCAGTACTTC.

This clonotype showed up many times. V is TRBV20-1 and J is TRBJ2-3; 7 nucleotides align to TRBD2. CDR3 length: 14 amino acids. The V segment lost 3 bases and the J segment 2 bases; nucleotides outside the gene matches: 5. Looked up from germline, CDR1 is DFQATT and CDR2 is SNEGSKA (reference sequence). The DNA of the CDR3 is TGCAGTGCTAGTCTAGCGGACGACACAGATACGCAGTATTTT. Translated: CSASLADDTDTQYF.

V and J are TRBV29-1 and TRBJ1-1, with unresolved D. The V and J ends lost 6 bases and 1 base respectively, with 18 bases between them. This CDR3 spans 15 amino acids. The germline V gene encodes CDR1 SQVTM and CDR2 ANQGSEA. CDR3 residues: CSVALWGSGNTEAFF. CDR3 sequence (DNA): TGCAGCGTGGCCCTTTGGGGTTCGGGGAACACTGAAGCTTTCTTT.

A few counts support this clonotype. The chain uses TRBV5-5 and TRBJ2-3, with unresolved D. V lost 6 bases and J lost 0, with 11 bases in between. The V gene's germline CDR1 is SGHKS and CDR2 YYEKEE (reference sequence). There are 14 residues in the CDR3. CDR3 sequence reads: CASIGLYSTDTQYF. CDR3 nucleotide sequence: TGTGCCAGCATCGGCCTATATAGCACAGATACGCAGTATTTT. The full variable domain, rest sourced from reference TRBV5-5 and TRBJ2-3, is DAGVTQSPTHLIKTRGQQVTLRCSPISGHKSVSWYQQVLGQGPQFIFQYYEKEERGRGNFPDRFSARQFPNYSSELNVNALLLGDSALYLCASIGLYSTDTQYFGPGTRLTVL.

This clonotype was seen repeatedly, ten times or more. The CDR3 DNA is TGTGCCAGCAGTTTGGCGGGACAGGGTTCCTACGAGCAGTACTTC. Protein sequence: CASSLAGQGSYEQYF. V gene TRBV27 combines with J gene TRBJ2-7; 9 nucleotides line up with TRBD1. V dropped 3 bases and J dropped 1; count of bases not matched to a gene: 4. From germline, CDR1 is MNHEY and CDR2 SMNVEV (reference sequence). The CDR3 extends over 15 amino acids.

This clonotype was observed many times. This chain links TRBV5-1 with TRBJ2-1, with 11 bases identical to TRBD2. Germline assignment: CDR1 SGHRS and CDR2 YFSETQ. Unmatched junction bases numbered 6, after V lost 5 bases and J lost 8 bases. The CDR3 is made up of 14 amino acids. CDR3: CASRLAGVSDEQFF. Here the CDR3 DNA reads TGCGCCAGCAGACTAGCGGGAGTCAGTGATGAGCAGTTCTTC.

The chain employs TRBV19 and TRBJ1-5, with D possibly being TRBD1 (6 bases). The germline V and J ends were trimmed by 6 bases and 4 bases, with 16 bases remaining between them. This CDR3 has 15 amino acids. Germline values: CDR1 LNHDA, CDR2 SQIVND (reference sequence). The CDR3 here is CASRWGAEANQPQHF. CDR3 nucleotides: TGTGCCAGTAGGTGGGGGGCGGAAGCTAATCAGCCCCAGCATTTT. Drawing the rest from reference TRBV19 and TRBJ1-5, the complete variable domain is DGGITQSPKYLFRKEGQNVTLSCEQNLNHDAMYWYRQDPGQGLRLIYYSQIVNDFQKGDIAEGYSVSREKKESFPLTVTSAQKNPTAFYLCASRWGAEANQPQHFGDGTRLSIL.

This clonotype was counted ten times or more. The CDR3 spells CSARDLPSLGHEQFF. CDR3 bases: TGCAGTGCTAGAGATCTCCCTAGCTTGGGCCATGAGCAGTTCTTC. The gene calls are TRBV20-1 and TRBJ2-1; tentatively, D is TRBD2 (5 bases). The CDR3 contains 15 residues. The germline gives CDR1 DFQATT, CDR2 SNEGSKA (reference sequence). V was cut by 0 bases and J by 8 bases, with 17 bases left in between.

CDR3 DNA sequence: TGCGCCAGCAGCTTGGCTGTGGCAGAGATTCCACTAGCCAAAAACATTCAGTACTTC. Its translation is CASSLAVAEIPLAKNIQYF. The rearrangement uses TRBV5-1 and TRBJ2-4; D remains ambiguous. This CDR3 has 19 amino acids. V was trimmed by 0 bases and J by 0 bases, leaving 19 bases between them. Per germline, CDR1 SGHRS and CDR2 YFSETQ.

This clonotype was recorded at least ten times. The rearrangement uses TRBV30 and TRBJ2-1; 14 nucleotides agree with TRBD2. Trimming removed 3 bases from V and 10 bases from J; junction bases left unmatched: 5. The CDR3 sequence is 14 residues long. The germline V gene has CDR1 GTSNPN and CDR2 SVGIG (reference sequence). The CDR3 DNA sequence: TGTGCCTGGAGCGCGGGACTAGCGGGAGAGGAGCAGTTCTTC. Amino acid sequence: CAWSAGLAGEEQFF.

The chain recombines TRBV20-1 with TRBJ2-3, with 7 bases fitting TRBD2. Per germline, CDR1 DFQATT and CDR2 SNEGSKA (reference sequence). V lost 4 bases, J lost 5 bases, and 6 bases stayed unmatched. This CDR3 contains 13 residues. In DNA form, the CDR3 reads TGCAGTGCTATGCGACTAGCTGGAGATACGCAGTATTTT. Protein product: CSAMRLAGDTQYF.

This chain links TRBV6-4 with TRBJ2-5; 7 positions match TRBD1. Germline CDR1 and CDR2: MRHNA and SNTAGT. The CDR3 is made up of 14 amino acids. V shed 5 bases and J 1 base; nucleotides not matched to a gene: 4. CDR3 DNA: TGTGCCAGCAGTTCTTGGGACAGCCAAGAGACCCAGTACTTC. It yields the protein CASSSWDSQETQYF.